The rows below give T cell receptor beta chains drawn from one sample of a study of vaccination and CD4 T cells after COVID-19. No antigen is known for these receptors. TCRdb re-derived calls from the PCR reads in MiXCR, one entry per CDR3 protein. Among 10,000 to 15,000 distinct CDR3 sequences listed, just under 75% were seen once. The sample consisted of CD4+ T cells from blood, cultured in vitro. These receptors were obtained from a human donor who had recovered from COVID-19. Each CDR3 is given with its conserved first and last residue. A D gene is named only where the DNA matches it firmly. Expanded clones get a size class; other rows say once, few or many, or leave the size out.

>TRBV20-1|14|TRBJ1-5|-|-
TGCAGTGCTCCTCAAGGACAGTCCAATCAGCCCCAGCATTTT
CSAPQGQSNQPQHF
>TRBV7-2|15|TRBJ2-2|-|-
TGTGCCAGCAGCTTAATAGGCAGTTCGACCGGGGAGCTGTTTTTT
CASSLIGSSTGELFF
>TRBV7-2|16|TRBJ1-2|-|TRBD1
TGTGCCAGCAGCTTAGGGCAGGGGGCTTCCCCCTATGGCTACACCTTC
CASSLGQGASPYGYTF
>TRBV28|15|TRBJ2-7|-|TRBD2
TGTGCCAGCAGCCCAGGGACTAGCGGCTCCTACGAGCAGTACTTC
CASSPGTSGSYEQYF
>TRBV7-2|13|TRBJ1-2|-|-
TGTGCCAGCAGCTTAGCCCTACAGGGTCCATCGGCCTTC
CASSLALQGPSAF
>TRBV7-6|11|TRBJ2-5|-|-
TGTGCCAGCAGCTTAAAAGAGACCCAGTACTTC
CASSLKETQYF
>TRBV7-2|16|TRBJ2-7|few|TRBD2
TGTGCCAGCAGCTCCCGGACTAGCGGGAGGGTCTACGAGCAGTACTTC
CASSSRTSGRVYEQYF
>TRBV7-8|16|TRBJ1-1|-|-
TGTGCCAGACGGGACCGCCTTTTCCACATGAACACTGAAGCTTTCTTT
CARRDRLFHMNTEAFF
>TRBV28|12|TRBJ1-2|-|-
TGTGCCAGCAGCGTCGGGATCTATGGCTACACCTTC
CASSVGIYGYTF
>TRBV7-2|15|TRBJ1-5|-|-
TGTGCCAGCAGCTTTGAAGGAACCGGAGTGCAGCCCCAGCATTTT
CASSFEGTGVQPQHF
>TRBV19|17|TRBJ1-1|-|TRBD1
TGTGCCAGTAGTCCGCGAACCCCGGGACAGGGGACCACTGAAGCTTTCTTT
CASSPRTPGQGTTEAFF
>TRBV27|15|TRBJ2-3|-|-
TGTGCCAGCAGCGTTCAGTGGGGGGGCACAGATACGCAGTATTTT
CASSVQWGGTDTQYF
>TRBV11-2|11|TRBJ2-1|-|-
TGTGCCAGCAGTCGTGGGTTGGGGGAGTTCTTC
CASSRGLGEFF
>TRBV6-5|13|TRBJ2-2|-|-
TGTGCCAGCAGTTACGAAGGTGGCCGGGAGCTGTTTTTT
CASSYEGGRELFF
>TRBV6-2/TRBV6-3|17|TRBJ2-6|-|-
TGTGCCAGCAGTGATCAGGGACGGTTCTCTGGGGCCAACGTCCTGACTTTC
CASSDQGRFSGANVLTF
>TRBV24-1|13|TRBJ1-1|few|-
TGTGCCACGGTAGGTACGCTCGGGACTGAAGCTTTCTTT
CATVGTLGTEAFF
>TRBV7-2|19|TRBJ1-6|-|-
TGTGCCAGCAGCTTATATGGGACCGTATTCAGGGAGGATAATTCACCCCTCCACTTT
CASSLYGTVFREDNSPLHF
>TRBV5-1|16|TRBJ1-6|-|TRBD1
TGCGCCAGCAGCTTGGCAGGGGGCTTAGGGAATTCACCCCTCCACTTT
CASSLAGGLGNSPLHF
>TRBV27|16|TRBJ1-5|-|TRBD1
TGTGCCAGCAGTTTATCGACAGGGGCTGGCAATCAGCCCCAGCATTTT
CASSLSTGAGNQPQHF
>TRBV10-3|15|TRBJ2-2|-|-
TGTGCCAGCAGTTACGACGGGAGATACACCGGGGAGCTGTTTTTT
CASSYDGRYTGELFF
>TRBV7-6|15|TRBJ2-2|-|-
TGTGCCAGCAGCTTAGCGGGACTCATCACCGGGGAGCTGTTTTTT
CASSLAGLITGELFF
>TRBV20-1|13|TRBJ1-2|-|TRBD1
TGCAGTGCGGGGGGACAGGGGAACTATGGCTACACCTTC
CSAGGQGNYGYTF
>TRBV20-1|15|TRBJ2-3|-|-
TGCAGTGCTAGATCGGCAGTAACTAGCACAGATACGCAGTATTTT
CSARSAVTSTDTQYF
>TRBV7-6|16|TRBJ1-6|-|TRBD1
TGTGCCAGCAGCTCAGGACCCAGGGGGCGGATGTCACCCCTCCACTTT
CASSSGPRGRMSPLHF
>TRBV6-2/TRBV6-3|14|TRBJ1-6|-|-
TGTGCCAGCAGTTGGAGAGGGGGTAATTCACCCCTCCACTTT
CASSWRGGNSPLHF
>TRBV6-4|14|TRBJ2-5|once|TRBD1
TGTGCCAACGGGGACAGGGGGAGCCAAGAGACCCAGTACTTC
CANGDRGSQETQYF
>TRBV15|13|TRBJ2-2|-|-
TGTGCCACCAGCAGAGATTGGGTCGGGGAGCTGTTTTTT
CATSRDWVGELFF
>TRBV15|15|TRBJ1-5|few|-
TGTGCCACCAGCAGAGGACGCTCCAGCAATCAGCCCCAGCATTTT
CATSRGRSSNQPQHF
>TRBV6-2/TRBV6-3|13|TRBJ2-7|few|-
TGTGCCAGCAGTTACGTTGGCAGTTACGAGCAGTACTTC
CASSYVGSYEQYF
>TRBV2|13|TRBJ1-5|-|-
TGTGCCAGCAGTGATCAGGGTGGGCAGCCCCAGCATTTT
CASSDQGGQPQHF
>TRBV7-3|17|TRBJ2-3|-|-
TGTGCCAGCAGCTTCGGGGGCGGGACACAGGTCACAGATACGCAGTATTTT
CASSFGGGTQVTDTQYF
>TRBV5-5|19|TRBJ1-6|-|-
TGTGCCAGCAGCCTCTTCCCCTGGGTCGACAGGACCTATAATTCACCCCTCCACTTT
CASSLFPWVDRTYNSPLHF
>TRBV20-1|13|TRBJ2-7|medium-sized|-
TGCAGTGTTGTGGACCATATCGGGCTCGAGCAGTACTTC
CSVVDHIGLEQYF
>TRBV7-9|18|TRBJ2-2|few|TRBD2
TGTGCCAGCAGCTTAGGGGTTGGTGGCGGGAGATTCACCGGGGAGCTGTTTTTT
CASSLGVGGGRFTGELFF
>TRBV4-1|14|TRBJ1-3|-|-
TGCGCCAGCAGCCAAGACCTCTCTGGAAACACCATATATTTT
CASSQDLSGNTIYF
>TRBV6-5|13|TRBJ2-2|-|-
TGTGCCAGCAGTTACCTCCAGTCCGGGGAGCTGTTTTTT
CASSYLQSGELFF
>TRBV6-2/TRBV6-3|12|TRBJ1-1|-|-
TGTGCCAGCAGTTACCTGAACACTGAAGCTTTCTTT
CASSYLNTEAFF
>TRBV20-1|13|TRBJ1-5|-|-
TGCAGTGCTAGTTTGTCAGGGAATCAGCCCCAGCATTTT
CSASLSGNQPQHF
>TRBV6-1|13|TRBJ1-1|-|-
TGTGCCAGCAGACTAGGACAGAACACTGAAGCTTTCTTT
CASRLGQNTEAFF
>TRBV5-5|14|TRBJ1-2|-|TRBD1
TGTGCCAGCAGCTGGGACAGGGGGCAGAGTGGCTACACCTTC
CASSWDRGQSGYTF
>TRBV7-9|14|TRBJ1-1|-|-
TGTGCCAGCATTCTTGGGGCAGAGAACACTGAAGCTTTCTTT
CASILGAENTEAFF